This is a list of T cell receptor beta chains from one sample in a study of Graves' ophthalmopathy and Graves' hyperthyroidism. TCRdb recomputed calls from the multiplex PCR reads with MiXCR, one row per CDR3 protein. The sample holds hundreds of thousands of distinct CDR3 sequences, about 41% seen once. The source material was peripheral blood. The receptor set was obtained from an adult man with Graves' ophthalmopathy. Both conserved end residues are part of each CDR3. A D gene is named only where the DNA matches it firmly. For some rows the clone size is stated as once, few or many, or as a class when expanded; others skip it.

abundance: -; j_gene: TRBJ1-5; v_gene: TRBV20-1; d_gene: TRBD1; CDR3aa: CSARDRGTQPQHF; CDR3nt: TGCAGTGCTCGGGACAGGGGAACTCAGCCCCAGCATTTT
abundance: -; j_gene: TRBJ1-5; v_gene: TRBV27; d_gene: -; CDR3aa: CASSQNRVGQPQHF; CDR3nt: TGTGCCAGCAGTCAAAACAGGGTAGGTCAGCCCCAGCATTTT
abundance: few; j_gene: TRBJ2-2; v_gene: TRBV6-5; d_gene: TRBD1; CDR3aa: CASSRGTGSSTGELFF; CDR3nt: TGTGCCAGCAGTCGGGGGACAGGGTCGTCCACCGGGGAGCTGTTTTTT
abundance: many; j_gene: TRBJ1-4; v_gene: TRBV7-9; d_gene: -; CDR3aa: CASTIWSGRNEKLFF; CDR3nt: TGTGCCAGCACAATCTGGAGCGGGCGTAATGAAAAACTGTTTTTT
abundance: -; j_gene: TRBJ1-5; v_gene: TRBV6-5; d_gene: -; CDR3aa: CASTPAGGWKTQHF; CDR3nt: TGTGCCAGCACCCCCGCGGGAGGATGGAAGACCCAGCATTTT
abundance: many; j_gene: TRBJ2-7; v_gene: TRBV5-4; d_gene: TRBD2; CDR3aa: CASSTGLARSYEQYF; CDR3nt: TGTGCCAGCAGCACAGGACTAGCCCGATCCTACGAGCAGTACTTC
abundance: -; j_gene: TRBJ1-1; v_gene: TRBV10-3; d_gene: -; CDR3aa: CASSVGPQGEAFF; CDR3nt: TGTGCCAGCAGTGTCGGGCCCCAGGGTGAAGCTTTCTTT
abundance: many; j_gene: TRBJ1-1; v_gene: TRBV18; d_gene: -; CDR3aa: CASSPQGTEAFF; CDR3nt: TGTGCCAGCAGCCCGCAGGGAACTGAAGCTTTCTTT
abundance: -; j_gene: TRBJ2-5; v_gene: TRBV11-2; d_gene: -; CDR3aa: CASSLIWSSRDTQYF; CDR3nt: TGCGCCAGCAGCCTAATCTGGTCCTCGCGCGATACGCAGTACTTC
abundance: few; j_gene: TRBJ2-5; v_gene: TRBV10-3; d_gene: TRBD1; CDR3aa: CASSLAGTGSMETQYF; CDR3nt: TGTGCCAGCAGTCTCGCCGGGACAGGGTCTATGGAGACCCAGTACTTC
abundance: many; j_gene: TRBJ2-2; v_gene: TRBV10-3; d_gene: -; CDR3aa: CAISGGGTLNTGELFF; CDR3nt: TGTGCCATCAGTGGGGGCGGGACACTTAACACCGGGGAGCTGTTTTTT
abundance: -; j_gene: TRBJ1-1; v_gene: TRBV10-2; d_gene: -; CDR3aa: CASSESGTEAFF; CDR3nt: TGCGCCAGCAGTGAGTCCGGGACTGAAGCTTTCTTT
abundance: few; j_gene: TRBJ2-7; v_gene: TRBV3-1; d_gene: -; CDR3aa: CASRQVGAYEQYF; CDR3nt: TGTGCCAGCAGGCAAGTAGGAGCCTACGAGCAGTACTTC
abundance: -; j_gene: TRBJ1-2; v_gene: TRBV20-1; d_gene: -; CDR3aa: CSARDRGANYGYTF; CDR3nt: TGCAGTGCTAGAGATCGGGGGGCCAACTATGGCTACACCTTC
abundance: -; j_gene: TRBJ2-7; v_gene: TRBV29-1; d_gene: TRBD1; CDR3aa: CSVRQGSYEQYF; CDR3nt: TGCAGCGTGAGACAGGGTTCCTACGAGCAGTACTTC
abundance: many; j_gene: TRBJ1-2; v_gene: TRBV24-1; d_gene: TRBD1; CDR3aa: CATSDGDRDGGYTF; CDR3nt: TGTGCCACCAGTGATGGGGACAGGGACGGGGGCTACACCTTC
abundance: few; j_gene: TRBJ2-5; v_gene: TRBV6-5; d_gene: TRBD2; CDR3aa: CASRIGLEETQYF; CDR3nt: TGTGCCAGCAGGATCGGACTAGAAGAGACCCAGTACTTC
abundance: -; j_gene: TRBJ1-5; v_gene: TRBV7-2; d_gene: -; CDR3aa: CASSLGRGAQGQPQHF; CDR3nt: TGTGCCAGCAGCTTAGGTCGGGGGGCGCAGGGGCAGCCCCAGCATTTT
abundance: -; j_gene: TRBJ2-7; v_gene: TRBV7-2; d_gene: -; CDR3aa: CASSPTSTSAYEQYF; CDR3nt: TGTGCCAGCAGCCCTACGTCGACAAGTGCCTACGAGCAGTACTTC
abundance: -; j_gene: TRBJ1-1; v_gene: TRBV10-3; d_gene: -; CDR3aa: CASSLMGDLNTEAFF; CDR3nt: TGTGCCAGCAGTTTAATGGGGGACCTGAACACTGAAGCTTTCTTT
abundance: -; j_gene: TRBJ1-2; v_gene: TRBV4-1; d_gene: -; CDR3aa: CASSQVATEDAYGYTF; CDR3nt: TGCGCCAGCAGCCAAGTTGCGACAGAGGATGCCTATGGCTACACCTTC
abundance: few; j_gene: TRBJ2-7; v_gene: TRBV9; d_gene: TRBD1; CDR3aa: CASSAGTDGYEQYF; CDR3nt: TGTGCCAGCAGCGCTGGGACAGACGGCTACGAGCAGTACTTC
abundance: once; j_gene: TRBJ1-6; v_gene: TRBV20-1; d_gene: -; CDR3aa: CSARGAYNSPLHF; CDR3nt: TGCAGTGCTAGAGGGGCCTATAATTCACCCCTCCACTTT
abundance: many; j_gene: TRBJ1-1; v_gene: TRBV29-1; d_gene: -; CDR3aa: CSVNGQSEAFF; CDR3nt: TGCAGCGTCAACGGACAGAGCGAAGCTTTCTTT
abundance: -; j_gene: TRBJ2-1; v_gene: TRBV2; d_gene: TRBD2; CDR3aa: CASNLAGGPGNEQFF; CDR3nt: TGTGCCAGCAACCTAGCGGGAGGGCCGGGAAATGAGCAGTTCTTC
abundance: -; j_gene: TRBJ2-5; v_gene: TRBV10-3; d_gene: TRBD2; CDR3aa: CANSYSATSTETQYF; CDR3nt: TGTGCCAACAGTTACTCAGCGACTAGCACAGAGACCCAGTACTTC
abundance: -; j_gene: TRBJ1-2; v_gene: TRBV10-3; d_gene: -; CDR3aa: CAISDAQGTDGYTF; CDR3nt: TGTGCCATCAGTGATGCCCAGGGGACGGATGGCTACACCTTC
abundance: few; j_gene: TRBJ1-1; v_gene: TRBV4-1; d_gene: -; CDR3aa: CASEGRGRRNTEAFF; CDR3nt: TGCGCCAGCGAGGGTCGGGGTCGCCGGAACACTGAAGCTTTCTTT
abundance: -; j_gene: TRBJ1-2; v_gene: TRBV29-1; d_gene: TRBD1; CDR3aa: CSVGDSLIRGYTF; CDR3nt: TGCAGCGTTGGGGACAGTCTTATCAGGGGCTACACCTTC
abundance: many; j_gene: TRBJ1-3; v_gene: TRBV10-2; d_gene: -; CDR3aa: CASSDGIGNTIYF; CDR3nt: TGCGCCAGCAGTGATGGGATTGGAAACACCATATATTTT
abundance: -; j_gene: TRBJ1-1; v_gene: TRBV14; d_gene: TRBD1; CDR3aa: CASSPGQGALTEAFF; CDR3nt: TGTGCCAGCAGTCCCGGACAGGGGGCGCTCACTGAAGCTTTCTTT
abundance: -; j_gene: TRBJ2-1; v_gene: TRBV2; d_gene: -; CDR3aa: CASRIGGGDEQFF; CDR3nt: TGTGCCAGCAGGATAGGTGGAGGGGATGAGCAGTTCTTC
abundance: -; j_gene: TRBJ2-2; v_gene: TRBV25-1; d_gene: -; CDR3aa: CASSETPGQLFF; CDR3nt: TGTGCCAGCAGCGAAACTCCGGGACAGCTGTTTTTT
abundance: many; j_gene: TRBJ2-7; v_gene: TRBV5-1; d_gene: TRBD2; CDR3aa: CASSLVGGSHEQYF; CDR3nt: TGCGCCAGCAGCTTGGTCGGGGGGAGCCACGAGCAGTACTTC
abundance: -; j_gene: TRBJ2-3; v_gene: TRBV7-6; d_gene: TRBD2; CDR3aa: CASSRWTSGETDTQYF; CDR3nt: TGTGCCAGCAGTCGGTGGACTAGCGGGGAGACAGATACGCAGTATTTT
abundance: few; j_gene: TRBJ2-7; v_gene: TRBV20-1; d_gene: -; CDR3aa: CSARDVSSYEQYF; CDR3nt: TGCAGTGCCCGAGACGTAAGCTCCTACGAGCAGTACTTC
abundance: many; j_gene: TRBJ2-2; v_gene: TRBV5-4; d_gene: -; CDR3aa: CASSFAGELFF; CDR3nt: TGTGCCAGCAGCTTTGCGGGGGAGCTGTTTTTT
abundance: -; j_gene: TRBJ1-3; v_gene: TRBV6-1; d_gene: TRBD1; CDR3aa: CASSYSSQGAVGNTIYF; CDR3nt: TGTGCCAGCAGTTACTCGAGTCAGGGGGCGGTTGGAAACACCATATATTTT
abundance: -; j_gene: TRBJ1-1; v_gene: TRBV2; d_gene: -; CDR3aa: CASKPRQANTEAFF; CDR3nt: TGTGCCAGCAAACCCAGACAGGCTAACACTGAAGCTTTCTTT
abundance: -; j_gene: TRBJ1-3; v_gene: TRBV11-2; d_gene: -; CDR3aa: CASSHAAGGGNTIYF; CDR3nt: TGTGCCAGCAGCCACGCGGCCGGCGGTGGAAACACCATATATTTT
abundance: many; j_gene: TRBJ2-2; v_gene: TRBV7-3; d_gene: -; CDR3aa: CASGNSPNTGELFF; CDR3nt: TGTGCCAGCGGGAACAGCCCGAACACCGGGGAGCTGTTTTTT
abundance: few; j_gene: TRBJ2-3; v_gene: TRBV2; d_gene: TRBD2; CDR3aa: CASSPPLFRGGATDTQYF; CDR3nt: TGTGCCAGCAGTCCACCCTTATTCCGCGGGGGGGCCACAGATACGCAGTATTTT
abundance: -; j_gene: TRBJ1-2; v_gene: TRBV4-3; d_gene: -; CDR3aa: CASSQDRSVSRYTF; CDR3nt: TGCGCCAGCAGCCAAGACCGATCCGTCTCTCGCTACACCTTC
abundance: few; j_gene: TRBJ1-1; v_gene: TRBV5-4; d_gene: -; CDR3aa: CASSTWGGLATEAFF; CDR3nt: TGTGCCAGCAGCACCTGGGGGGGGCTTGCGACTGAAGCTTTCTTT
abundance: once; j_gene: TRBJ2-2; v_gene: TRBV4-3; d_gene: TRBD1; CDR3aa: CASSQSRTGGTGELFF; CDR3nt: TGCGCCAGCAGCCAATCCCGGACAGGGGGCACCGGGGAGCTGTTTTTT
abundance: many; j_gene: TRBJ1-3; v_gene: TRBV11-3; d_gene: TRBD1; CDR3aa: CASSPGTAGNTIYF; CDR3nt: TGTGCCAGCAGCCCCGGGACAGCTGGAAACACCATATATTTT
abundance: -; j_gene: TRBJ1-1; v_gene: TRBV7-9; d_gene: -; CDR3aa: CASRSGDWNTEAFF; CDR3nt: TGTGCCAGCAGGTCGGGAGACTGGAACACTGAAGCTTTCTTT
abundance: once; j_gene: TRBJ2-6; v_gene: TRBV7-9; d_gene: -; CDR3aa: CASSKRKAGANVLTF; CDR3nt: TGTGCCAGCAGCAAACGAAAGGCCGGGGCCAACGTCCTGACTTTC
abundance: -; j_gene: TRBJ1-4; v_gene: TRBV7-9; d_gene: -; CDR3aa: CASSPLGPGFDEKLFF; CDR3nt: TGTGCCAGCAGCCCCCTAGGTCCGGGCTTTGACGAAAAACTGTTTTTT
abundance: many; j_gene: TRBJ2-6; v_gene: TRBV7-9; d_gene: -; CDR3aa: CASKVLSGANVLTF; CDR3nt: TGTGCCAGCAAGGTGTTGTCTGGGGCCAACGTCCTGACTTTC
abundance: -; j_gene: TRBJ1-2; v_gene: TRBV12-3/TRBV12-4; d_gene: -; CDR3aa: CASSSRSPEGGYTF; CDR3nt: TGTGCCAGCAGTTCACGGTCCCCCGAAGGCGGCTACACCTTC
abundance: many; j_gene: TRBJ1-1; v_gene: TRBV29-1; d_gene: -; CDR3aa: CSVETLGPLGCTEAFF; CDR3nt: TGCAGCGTTGAAACGTTAGGACCGCTCGGGTGTACTGAAGCTTTCTTT
abundance: -; j_gene: TRBJ2-5; v_gene: TRBV29-1; d_gene: -; CDR3aa: CSLGSTSQETQYF; CDR3nt: TGCAGCTTAGGGTCTACTAGCCAAGAGACCCAGTACTTC
abundance: many; j_gene: TRBJ2-7; v_gene: TRBV7-7; d_gene: -; CDR3aa: CASSLNKRSEQYF; CDR3nt: TGTGCTAGCAGCTTAAACAAGCGCAGCGAGCAGTACTTC
abundance: -; j_gene: TRBJ1-5; v_gene: TRBV24-1; d_gene: -; CDR3aa: CATSDPGHSNQPQHF; CDR3nt: TGTGCCACCAGTGATCCCGGACATAGCAATCAGCCCCAGCATTTT